This entry lists 10 T cell receptor beta chains sequenced from one sample in a study of blood T cell repertoires in COVID-19. The repertoire was sequenced with immunoSEQ multiplex PCR; TCRdb's copy has only in-frame clones and lacks some. The sample shows some 500,000 clones, roughly 88% of them seen only once. Sequencing was carried out using PBMCs or T cells enriched from blood (not recorded which). Source of these receptors: a woman aged 40-49 years who had recovered from COVID-19.

CDR3: CASSPLGFGENEQYF. DNA for the CDR3: TGTGCCAGCTCACCACTGGGGTTTGGGGAGAACGAGCAGTACTTC. The chain is built from TRBV18 and TRBJ2-7; tentative D call: TRBD2 (5 bases). Looked up from germline, CDR1 is KGHSH and CDR2 is LQKENI. This CDR3 comprises 15 residues. V was shortened by 1 base and J by 5 bases, with 15 bases between the two germline ends.

The rearrangement links TRBV19 to TRBJ1-1; the match to TRBD1 covers 7 bases. The CDR3 is made up of 16 amino acids. V lost 4 bases to trimming and J lost 0 bases; unmatched junction nucleotides: 8. Germline CDR1 is LNHDA and CDR2 is SQIVND (reference sequence). CDR3 DNA sequence: TGTGCCAGTAGTAAGCCGAGGGGGCGACTGAACACTGAAGCTTTCTTT. This translates into CASSKPRGRLNTEAFF.

V and J are TRBV19 and TRBJ2-2, with 8 nucleotides matching TRBD1. This CDR3 spans 15 amino acids. Germline loops: CDR1 LNHDA, CDR2 SQIVND (reference sequence). V trimming: 5 bases; J trimming: 5 bases; junction bases outside the gene matches: 7. The CDR3, as DNA: TGTGCCAGTAGTGTGGGCAGGGGGCGGACCGGGGAGCTGTTTTTT. This codes for CASSVGRGRTGELFF.

This clone was counted a few times. This chain links TRBV19 with TRBJ1-4, with D perhaps matching TRBD1 (6 bases). The CDR3 runs 15 residues. Germline lookup yields CDR1 LNHDA and CDR2 SQIVND (reference sequence). Trimming removed 5 bases at V and 0 bases at J, with 10 bases between. In DNA form, the CDR3 reads TGTGCCAGTAGTCCGAGGACAGCAACTAATGAAAAACTGTTTTTT. Translation: CASSPRTATNEKLFF.

This clone was observed once. The gene calls are TRBV6-5 and TRBJ1-6; no firm D call. The CDR3 totals 15 residues. Germline assignment: CDR1 MNHEY and CDR2 SVGAGI. V was pared by 2 bases and J by 0 bases, with 5 bases between. In nucleotides, the CDR3 is TGTGCCAGCAGTTACCGCGGCTCCTATAATTCACCCCTCCACTTT. Protein product: CASSYRGSYNSPLHF.

The rearrangement links TRBV19 to TRBJ1-2, with 7 bases lining up with TRBD1. Germline V gene data show CDR1 as LNHDA and CDR2 as SQIVND (reference sequence). With V trimmed by 4 bases and J by 4 bases, 15 bases remained unmatched. The CDR3 is 17 residues long. The CDR3: CASSTLRPMGDSYGYTF. The CDR3 DNA follows: TGTGCCAGTAGTACCCTTCGTCCGATGGGGGACAGCTATGGCTACACCTTC.

The chain links TRBV6-5 to TRBJ2-5; 9 bases agree with TRBD1. This CDR3 spans 16 amino acids. With V trimmed by 0 bases and J by 5 bases, 7 bases remained unmatched. Germline CDR1 MNHEY, CDR2 SVGAGI. This CDR3 is CASSYSRTGVMETQYF. CDR3 bases: TGTGCCAGCAGTTACTCCCGGACAGGGGTAATGGAGACCCAGTACTTC.

This chain uses TRBV5-1 with TRBJ2-5, with 10 positions matching TRBD2. V gave up 2 bases and J gave up 5 bases; unmatched junction bases: 12. The CDR3 loop spans 17 amino acids. The V gene's germline CDR1 is SGHRS and CDR2 YFSETQ. In DNA form, the CDR3 reads TGCGCCAGCAGCTTTGTCCCTAGCGGGAGTGGCGAGGAGACCCAGTACTTC. Amino acids: CASSFVPSGSGEETQYF.

A single count supports this clone. The junction does not match germline at one end; this may be a read error. The V and J genes are TRBV18 and TRBJ1-2; D perhaps matches TRBD1 (6 bases). The CDR3 has 14 amino acids. CDR1 and CDR2 from the germline V gene are KGHSH and LQKENI. The CDR3 loop reads CASSPPDRDTRREF. In DNA, the CDR3 is TGTGCCAGCTCACCACCCGACCGGGACACCCGCCGGGAATTC.

V gene TRBV7-9 combines with J gene TRBJ1-3; D remains ambiguous. This CDR3 spans 14 amino acids. Germline V CDR1 and CDR2: SEHNR, FQNEAQ (reference sequence). Trimming left V 2 bases short and J 2 bases short, with 7 bases between. The CDR3 protein is CASSLRSAGNTIYF. CDR3 DNA: TGTGCCAGCAGCTTACGTTCGGCTGGAAACACCATATATTTT.